This is a list of T cell receptor beta chains from one sample in a study of blood T cell repertoires in COVID-19. Repertoires were generated with immunoSEQ multiplex PCR, while TCRdb's copy carries only in-frame clones and drops some. The sample includes under 150,000 clones, around 82% of them seen just once. Input material: peripheral blood. The receptors were sampled from a man aged 55 to 69 with acute or convalescent COVID-19. Each CDR3 is given with its conserved first and last residue. Each record gives: J gene, V gene, clone size, D gene, CDR3 protein, CDR3 DNA. D genes are given only for firm matches. Size is omitted from some rows. Given values are once, few, many or a class for expanded clones.

j_gene: TRBJ2-7
v_gene: TRBV4-2
abundance: NA
d_gene: TRBD1
CDR3aa: CASSRGGTGLGEQYF
CDR3nt: TGTGCCAGCAGCCGGGGGGGGACAGGGTTGGGCGAGCAGTACTTC

j_gene: TRBJ1-2
v_gene: TRBV5-1
abundance: NA
d_gene: TRBD1
CDR3aa: CASSLADRGRTGYTF
CDR3nt: TGCGCCAGCAGCTTGGCGGACAGGGGAAGGACTGGCTACACCTTC

j_gene: TRBJ2-7
v_gene: TRBV2
abundance: NA
d_gene: TRBD2
CDR3aa: CASSWTSDTYEQYF
CDR3nt: TGTGCCAGCAGTTGGACTAGCGATACCTACGAGCAGTACTTC

j_gene: TRBJ1-2
v_gene: TRBV6-5
abundance: NA
d_gene: NA
CDR3aa: CASSSRTNYGCTF
CDR3nt: TGTGCCAGCAGTTCTCGCACAAACTATGGCTGCACCTTC

j_gene: TRBJ2-1
v_gene: TRBV7-3
abundance: NA
d_gene: NA
CDR3aa: CASSRAGYNEQFF
CDR3nt: TGTGCCAGCAGCAGGGCGGGTTACAATGAGCAGTTCTTC

j_gene: TRBJ1-1
v_gene: TRBV7-9
abundance: NA
d_gene: TRBD1
CDR3aa: CASSLRTGEAFF
CDR3nt: TGTGCCAGCAGCCTCAGGACAGGGGAGGCTTTCTTT

j_gene: TRBJ2-7
v_gene: TRBV6-5
abundance: NA
d_gene: TRBD2
CDR3aa: CASSYGGGDYEQYF
CDR3nt: TGTGCCAGCAGTTACGGCGGGGGAGACTACGAGCAGTACTTC

j_gene: TRBJ2-3
v_gene: TRBV4-1
abundance: NA
d_gene: NA
CDR3aa: CASSKLGTDTQYF
CDR3nt: TGCGCCAGCTCCAAGCTAGGCACAGATACGCAGTATTTT

j_gene: TRBJ2-7
v_gene: TRBV10-3
abundance: many
d_gene: NA
CDR3aa: CAISESVGSSSYEQYF
CDR3nt: TGTGCCATCAGTGAGTCGGTCGGGTCAAGCTCCTACGAGCAGTACTTC

j_gene: TRBJ1-4
v_gene: TRBV5-1
abundance: NA
d_gene: TRBD1
CDR3aa: CASSFQGADEKLFF
CDR3nt: TGCGCCAGCAGCTTTCAGGGGGCGGATGAAAAACTGTTTTTT

j_gene: TRBJ2-7
v_gene: TRBV6-6
abundance: NA
d_gene: NA
CDR3aa: CASTSSQGYEQYF
CDR3nt: TGTGCCAGCACCTCCTCCCAGGGCTACGAGCAGTACTTC

j_gene: TRBJ2-7
v_gene: TRBV5-6
abundance: NA
d_gene: NA
CDR3aa: CASSLTGISYEQYF
CDR3nt: TGTGCCAGCAGCTTAACAGGAATCTCCTACGAGCAGTACTTC

j_gene: TRBJ2-3
v_gene: TRBV19
abundance: NA
d_gene: NA
CDR3aa: CASSAGRTDTQYF
CDR3nt: TGTGCCAGTAGCGCTGGCCGCACAGATACGCAGTATTTT

j_gene: TRBJ1-1
v_gene: TRBV19
abundance: NA
d_gene: TRBD1
CDR3aa: CASSWDRVGTEAFF
CDR3nt: TGTGCCAGTAGTTGGGACAGGGTGGGCACTGAAGCTTTCTTT

j_gene: TRBJ2-3
v_gene: TRBV6-5
abundance: NA
d_gene: TRBD2
CDR3aa: CASTTGGNTQYF
CDR3nt: TGTGCCAGCACTACGGGGGGAAATACGCAGTATTTT

j_gene: TRBJ2-3
v_gene: TRBV7-7
abundance: NA
d_gene: NA
CDR3aa: CASSLRGTAGRVDTDTQYF
CDR3nt: TGTGCCAGCAGCCTAAGGGGGACGGCGGGGAGGGTGGACACAGATACGCAGTATTTT

j_gene: TRBJ1-3
v_gene: TRBV5-1
abundance: NA
d_gene: NA
CDR3aa: CASSQVPLAGNTIYF
CDR3nt: TGCGCCAGCAGCCAAGTCCCTCTAGCTGGAAACACCATATATTTT

j_gene: TRBJ2-5
v_gene: TRBV7-9
abundance: NA
d_gene: TRBD1
CDR3aa: CASSSSTSTGRRETQYF
CDR3nt: TGTGCCAGCAGCTCCAGCACTTCGACAGGGCGGCGGGAGACCCAGTACTTC

j_gene: TRBJ2-3
v_gene: TRBV11-2
abundance: few
d_gene: TRBD2
CDR3aa: CASSTLAGGADTQYF
CDR3nt: TGTGCCAGCAGCACCCTAGCGGGAGGGGCAGATACGCAGTATTTT

j_gene: TRBJ2-1
v_gene: TRBV30
abundance: NA
d_gene: NA
CDR3aa: CAWSPYSNEQFF
CDR3nt: TGTGCCTGGAGTCCCTATAGCAATGAGCAGTTCTTC

j_gene: TRBJ2-1
v_gene: TRBV7-8
abundance: NA
d_gene: NA
CDR3aa: CASSLARGYNEQFF
CDR3nt: TGTGCCAGCAGCTTAGCGAGAGGGTACAATGAGCAGTTCTTC

j_gene: TRBJ2-7
v_gene: TRBV27
abundance: once
d_gene: NA
CDR3aa: CASSPPRGEGPFYEQYF
CDR3nt: TGTGCCAGCAGTCCGCCCAGGGGGGAAGGGCCTTTCTACGAGCAGTACTTC

j_gene: TRBJ2-5
v_gene: TRBV15
abundance: NA
d_gene: NA
CDR3aa: CATSRDRRETQYF
CDR3nt: TGTGCCACCAGCAGAGATCGGAGGGAGACCCAGTACTTC

j_gene: TRBJ2-1
v_gene: TRBV9
abundance: NA
d_gene: NA
CDR3aa: CASSVLQEAREQFF
CDR3nt: TGTGCCAGCAGCGTGCTTCAGGAGGCGCGTGAGCAGTTCTTC

j_gene: TRBJ1-4
v_gene: TRBV20-1
abundance: NA
d_gene: NA
CDR3aa: CSASGAVNEKLFF
CDR3nt: TGCAGTGCTAGTGGGGCTGTCAATGAAAAACTGTTTTTT

j_gene: TRBJ2-1
v_gene: TRBV18
abundance: NA
d_gene: TRBD2
CDR3aa: CASSPRSAGVNNEQFF
CDR3nt: TGTGCCAGCTCACCACGGTCAGCGGGAGTTAACAATGAGCAGTTCTTC

j_gene: TRBJ2-2
v_gene: TRBV10-3
abundance: once
d_gene: TRBD1
CDR3aa: CAISKVGQGDTGELFF
CDR3nt: TGTGCCATCAGTAAAGTGGGACAGGGGGACACCGGGGAGCTGTTTTTT

j_gene: TRBJ2-1
v_gene: TRBV27
abundance: NA
d_gene: NA
CDR3aa: CASSFRAGDEQFF
CDR3nt: TGTGCCAGCAGTTTTAGGGCAGGGGATGAGCAGTTCTTC

j_gene: TRBJ2-4
v_gene: TRBV18
abundance: NA
d_gene: TRBD1
CDR3aa: CASSPGQGANIQYF
CDR3nt: TGTGCCAGCTCACCGGGACAGGGGGCGAACATTCAGTACTTC

j_gene: TRBJ1-2
v_gene: TRBV5-4
abundance: NA
d_gene: TRBD1
CDR3aa: CASSLWAGGAYGYTF
CDR3nt: TGTGCCAGCAGCTTGTGGGCAGGGGGCGCGTATGGCTACACCTTC

j_gene: TRBJ2-2
v_gene: TRBV2
abundance: NA
d_gene: NA
CDR3aa: CASTGRNTGELFF
CDR3nt: TGTGCCAGCACAGGCAGAAACACCGGGGAGCTGTTTTTT

j_gene: TRBJ2-1
v_gene: TRBV15
abundance: NA
d_gene: NA
CDR3aa: CASGRDAHNEQFF
CDR3nt: TGTGCCTCGGGGCGGGATGCCCACAATGAGCAGTTCTTC

j_gene: TRBJ2-3
v_gene: TRBV7-9
abundance: NA
d_gene: NA
CDR3aa: CASSHTPDTQYF
CDR3nt: TGTGCCAGCAGCCATACACCAGATACGCAGTATTTT

j_gene: TRBJ1-2
v_gene: TRBV5-1
abundance: NA
d_gene: TRBD1
CDR3aa: CASSWGQGNYGYTF
CDR3nt: TGCGCCAGCAGCTGGGGACAGGGTAACTATGGCTACACCTTC

j_gene: TRBJ1-2
v_gene: TRBV10-2
abundance: NA
d_gene: TRBD1
CDR3aa: CASSPAGTDYGYTF
CDR3nt: TGCGCCAGCAGTCCTGCCGGGACAGACTATGGCTACACCTTC

j_gene: TRBJ2-1
v_gene: TRBV30
abundance: NA
d_gene: TRBD2
CDR3aa: CAWSHLAGANEQFF
CDR3nt: TGTGCCTGGAGTCATCTAGCGGGGGCCAATGAGCAGTTCTTC

j_gene: TRBJ2-3
v_gene: TRBV5-6
abundance: NA
d_gene: TRBD2
CDR3aa: CASSLETLAGADTQYF
CDR3nt: TGTGCCAGCAGCTTGGAAACACTAGCGGGGGCAGATACGCAGTATTTT

j_gene: TRBJ2-3
v_gene: TRBV3-1/TRBV3-2
abundance: once
d_gene: NA
CDR3aa: CASSQVTGTDTQYF
CDR3nt: TGTGCCAGCAGCCAAGTTACAGGGACAGATACGCAGTATTTT

j_gene: TRBJ1-2
v_gene: TRBV27
abundance: NA
d_gene: TRBD1
CDR3aa: CASSSQQGYGYTF
CDR3nt: TGTGCCAGCAGTTCTCAACAGGGGTATGGCTACACCTTC

j_gene: TRBJ2-7
v_gene: TRBV18
abundance: NA
d_gene: NA
CDR3aa: CASSPDTTAAYEQYF
CDR3nt: TGTGCCAGCTCACCAGACACCACCGCCGCCTACGAGCAGTACTTC

j_gene: TRBJ1-2
v_gene: TRBV2
abundance: NA
d_gene: NA
CDR3aa: CASSYQGGESGYTF
CDR3nt: TGTGCCAGCAGTTATCAGGGAGGGGAGTCTGGCTACACCTTC

j_gene: TRBJ2-7
v_gene: TRBV9
abundance: few
d_gene: TRBD1
CDR3aa: CASSEGDRGGREQYF
CDR3nt: TGTGCCAGCAGCGAGGGGGACAGGGGCGGCCGCGAGCAGTACTTC

j_gene: TRBJ2-7
v_gene: TRBV18
abundance: NA
d_gene: NA
CDR3aa: CASSPIGQAYEQYF
CDR3nt: TGTGCCAGCTCTCCCATCGGACAAGCCTACGAGCAGTACTTC

j_gene: TRBJ1-6
v_gene: TRBV28
abundance: NA
d_gene: NA
CDR3aa: CASSLVRGVSPLHF
CDR3nt: TGTGCCAGCAGTTTAGTTCGGGGAGTTTCACCCCTCCACTTT

j_gene: TRBJ2-1
v_gene: TRBV2
abundance: NA
d_gene: TRBD2
CDR3aa: CASSGLAESYNEQFF
CDR3nt: TGTGCCAGCAGTGGACTAGCGGAGTCGTACAATGAGCAGTTCTTC

j_gene: TRBJ1-5
v_gene: TRBV27
abundance: NA
d_gene: TRBD1
CDR3aa: CASRPGTASNQPQHF
CDR3nt: TGTGCCAGCAGGCCCGGGACAGCTAGCAATCAGCCCCAGCATTTT

j_gene: TRBJ2-5
v_gene: TRBV11-2
abundance: NA
d_gene: TRBD1
CDR3aa: CASLLGTAQTQYF
CDR3nt: TGTGCCAGCCTCTTAGGGACAGCACAGACCCAGTACTTC

j_gene: TRBJ2-7
v_gene: TRBV7-2
abundance: NA
d_gene: TRBD1
CDR3aa: CASSLLQGADEQYF
CDR3nt: TGTGCCAGCAGCTTATTACAGGGGGCGGACGAGCAGTACTTC

j_gene: TRBJ2-5
v_gene: TRBV11-2
abundance: NA
d_gene: TRBD2
CDR3aa: CASSHGTSGGLIQETQYF
CDR3nt: TGTGCCAGCAGCCACGGGACTAGCGGGGGGCTTATCCAAGAGACCCAGTACTTC

j_gene: TRBJ2-5
v_gene: TRBV4-1
abundance: NA
d_gene: TRBD1
CDR3aa: CASSLTGTGEPMGTQYF
CDR3nt: TGCGCCAGCAGCCTTACTGGGACAGGGGAGCCTATGGGTACCCAGTACTTC

j_gene: TRBJ2-5
v_gene: TRBV10-3
abundance: NA
d_gene: NA
CDR3aa: CAISRDRPIQETQYF
CDR3nt: TGTGCCATCAGTCGCGACAGGCCGATCCAAGAGACCCAGTACTTC

j_gene: TRBJ2-3
v_gene: TRBV5-4
abundance: NA
d_gene: TRBD2
CDR3aa: CASSPRHLAENTDTQYF
CDR3nt: TGTGCCAGCAGCCCCCGCCACCTAGCGGAGAACACAGATACGCAGTATTTT

j_gene: TRBJ2-2
v_gene: TRBV5-6
abundance: NA
d_gene: TRBD1
CDR3aa: CASSLAGAGGVGELFF
CDR3nt: TGTGCCAGCAGCTTGGCCGGGGCAGGGGGCGTCGGGGAGCTGTTTTTT

j_gene: TRBJ2-7
v_gene: TRBV6-5
abundance: NA
d_gene: TRBD2
CDR3aa: CASQLAANYEQYF
CDR3nt: TGTGCCAGCCAACTAGCGGCTAACTACGAGCAGTACTTC

j_gene: TRBJ1-5
v_gene: TRBV23-1
abundance: NA
d_gene: TRBD1
CDR3aa: CASHQGQIDQPQHF
CDR3nt: TGCGCCAGCCACCAGGGACAGATTGATCAGCCCCAGCATTTT

j_gene: TRBJ2-1
v_gene: TRBV7-9
abundance: NA
d_gene: NA
CDR3aa: CASSLVRGAGNEQFF
CDR3nt: TGTGCCAGCAGCTTAGTACGTGGGGCTGGCAATGAGCAGTTCTTC

j_gene: TRBJ2-7
v_gene: TRBV28
abundance: NA
d_gene: NA
CDR3aa: CASIGGLDRYEQYF
CDR3nt: TGTGCCAGCATTGGGGGGTTGGATCGCTACGAGCAGTACTTC

j_gene: TRBJ1-4
v_gene: TRBV7-9
abundance: NA
d_gene: TRBD1
CDR3aa: CASSRTGEVEKLFF
CDR3nt: TGTGCCAGCAGCCGCACAGGGGAAGTCGAAAAACTGTTTTTT